These 10 T cell receptor beta chains came from one sample sequenced in a study of blood T cells in healthy people across ages. Alongside a J-beta primer mix, a sample-barcoded 5' primer served in a second PCR lasting about 7 to 11 cycles. TCRdb re-called the 5' RACE reads with MiXCR, one entry per CDR3 protein. The table includes around 780,000 distinct CDR3 sequences, 20% to 30% detected once. This sample also appeared in a second study, on T cells of mothers and their children.

The sequenced material came from blood. The receptors come from a boy between 10 and 17 years old in good health.

The chain combines TRBV4-1 with TRBJ1-4, with D perhaps TRBD1 (6 bases). The CDR3 is 17 amino acids. In germline, CDR1 is MGHRA, CDR2 YSYEKL. V shed 0 bases and J shed 0 bases, with 11 bases lying between them. CDR3 coding DNA: TGCGCCAGCAGCCAAGAAAGGGGGAGTCCAACTAATGAAAAACTGTTTTTT. Translating gives CASSQERGSPTNEKLFF.

The rearrangement joins TRBV20-1 to TRBJ2-3; D ambiguous. The V end was cut by 6 bases, the J end by 1 base, with 8 bases between. The CDR3 runs to 12 residues. CDR1 DFQATT and CDR2 SNEGSKA come from the germline V gene (reference sequence). In DNA form, the CDR3 reads TGCAGTGCCCCGGACCGCACAGATACGCAGTATTTT. This codes for CSAPDRTDTQYF.

This clonotype has a handful of counts. J is TRBJ2-2 and V is TRBV5-1, with D possibly TRBD2 on 6 matching bases. V lost 1 base to trimming and J lost 3 bases, with 13 bases between them. This CDR3 has 16 residues. The germline CDR1 and CDR2 sequences are SGHRS and YFSETQ. CDR3 nucleotides: TGCGCCAGCAGCTTGTCTCCGGGAGCCTACACCGGGGAGCTGTTTTTT. Its protein is CASSLSPGAYTGELFF.

This clonotype was counted a single time. V gene TRBV20-1 combines with J gene TRBJ2-7; TRBD1 might be the D (5 bases). Germline V gene sequence: CDR1 DFQATT, CDR2 SNEGSKA (reference sequence). The CDR3 sequence is 12 residues long. The V end lost 0 bases, the J end lost 6 bases, and 9 bases lay between the germline ends. The CDR3 nucleotides read TGCAGTGCTAGAGATTCAGGGCTCGAGCAGTACTTC. Its translation is CSARDSGLEQYF.

The chain has TRBV19 and TRBJ2-5, with 10 nucleotides matching TRBD2. The J call may not be correct, given that the DNA end is closer to TRBJ2-7. This CDR3 spans 14 amino acids. Germline V gives CDR1 LNHDA, CDR2 SQIVND (reference sequence). CDR3 region: CASMSRAGGYEQYF. In DNA, the CDR3 is TGTGCCAGTATGAGCCGAGCGGGGGGGTACGAGCAGTACTTC.

This clonotype was observed a handful of times. The V call is TRBV7-9, the J call TRBJ2-2; D remains unclear. Trimming shortened V by 3 bases and J by 2 bases, and 7 bases separated the two germline ends. Germline loops: CDR1 SEHNR, CDR2 FQNEAQ (reference sequence). There are 14 residues in the CDR3. Here the CDR3 DNA reads TGTGCCAGCAGCTTCGCATCTAACACCGGGGAGCTGTTTTTT. Residues: CASSFASNTGELFF. Full variable domain (remainder filled in from reference TRBV7-9 and TRBJ2-2): DTGVSQNPRHKITKRGQNVTFRCDPISEHNRLYWYRQTLGQGPEFLTYFQNEAQLEKSRLLSDRFSAERPKGSFSTLEIQRTEQGDSAMYLCASSFASNTGELFFGEGSRLTVL.

This chain uses TRBV2 with TRBJ2-3; no clear D. The CDR3 loop spans 12 amino acids. V gave up 2 bases and J gave up 6 bases, with 6 bases separating them. Germline V gene sequence: CDR1 SNHLY, CDR2 FYNNEI. CDR3 DNA: TGTGCCAGCAGTGAACAGCGCGATACGCAGTATTTT. This codes for CASSEQRDTQYF.

This clonotype has only a few counts. V gene TRBV4-1 combines with J gene TRBJ2-1; D might be TRBD1 (5 bases). V was trimmed by 1 base and J by 4 bases, leaving 14 bases between them. The CDR3 extends over 16 amino acids. The V gene's germline CDR1 is MGHRA and CDR2 YSYEKL. DNA for the CDR3: TGCGCCAGCAGCCAAGGAGGTATCAGGGTATACAATGAGCAGTTCTTC. Encoded protein: CASSQGGIRVYNEQFF.

This clonotype was seen many times. The CDR3 sequence: CKTGILGTEAFF. In nucleotides, the CDR3 is TGCAAAACGGGGATATTGGGAACTGAAGCTTTCTTT. V gene TRBV20-1 combines with J gene TRBJ1-1, with no clear D. Per germline, CDR1 DFQATT and CDR2 SNEGSKA (reference sequence). CDR3 size: 12 residues.

The V and J genes are TRBV20-1 and TRBJ2-3; weak D call: TRBD1 (6 bases). This CDR3 has 16 residues. In germline, CDR1 is DFQATT, CDR2 SNEGSKA (reference sequence). Trimming removed 2 bases from V and 2 bases from J, with 17 bases in between. CDR3 loop: CSARRNTGSTTDTQYF. The CDR3 DNA is TGCAGTGCTAGACGTAACACAGGGTCCACCACAGATACGCAGTATTTT.